This T cell receptor beta chain came from a study of T cell repertoires in cytomegalovirus infection. TCRdb passed the reads through MiXCR, listing each CDR3 protein once. The repertoire holds roughly 240,000 distinct CDR3 sequences, with 6% to 8% as singletons. The sample comprised PBMCs. This sequence was found in a human donor in good health (CMV status not recorded). Some clones in this sample may be carry-over from other donors' samples.

As DNA, the CDR3 is TGTGCCAGCAGCTTAGGGGCCTCCCAAGGGGGTAATGGAATAGCTAACTATGGCTACACCTTC. It specifies CASSLGASQGGNGIANYGYTF. The chain joins TRBV11-2 to TRBJ1-2; a weak D match, TRBD1 (6 bases). Germline CDR1 and CDR2: SGHAT and FQNNGV. This CDR3 comprises 21 residues. Trimming left V 1 base short and J 0 bases short, with 27 bases between.